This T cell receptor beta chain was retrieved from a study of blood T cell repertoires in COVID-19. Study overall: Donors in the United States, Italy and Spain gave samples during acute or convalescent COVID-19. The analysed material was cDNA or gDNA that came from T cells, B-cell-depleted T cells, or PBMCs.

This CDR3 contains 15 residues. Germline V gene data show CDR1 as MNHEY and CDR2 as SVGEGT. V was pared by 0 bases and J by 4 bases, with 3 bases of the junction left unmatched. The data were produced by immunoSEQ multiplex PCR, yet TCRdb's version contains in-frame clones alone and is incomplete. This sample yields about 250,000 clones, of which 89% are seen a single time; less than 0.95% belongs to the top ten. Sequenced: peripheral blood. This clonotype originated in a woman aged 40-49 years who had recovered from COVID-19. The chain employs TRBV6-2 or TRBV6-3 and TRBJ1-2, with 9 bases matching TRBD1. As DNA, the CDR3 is TGTGCCAGCAGTTACTCCCCGACAGGGGGCTATGGCTACACCTTC. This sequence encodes CASSYSPTGGYGYTF.